Following are 19 T cell receptor beta chains from one sample sequenced in a study of blood T cells in healthy people across ages. A second PCR, run for roughly 6 to 11 cycles, used a sample-barcoded 5' primer plus a J-beta primer mix. TCRdb passed the 5' RACE reads through MiXCR, listing each CDR3 protein once. The profile shows about 650,000 distinct CDR3 sequences, roughly 32% of them singletons. Specimen: blood. Receptors originate from a woman older than 75 in good health.

This clonotype was seen many times. This chain connects TRBV9 to TRBJ2-3; D possibly corresponds to TRBD2 (6 bases). The CDR3 runs 16 residues. The germline V and J ends were trimmed by 0 bases and 2 bases, with 13 bases remaining between them. Germline assignment: CDR1 SGDLS and CDR2 YYNGEE. CDR3 bases: TGTGCCAGCAGCGTAGATGAGGGACTGTTCACAGATACGCAGTATTTT. It translates to CASSVDEGLFTDTQYF.

A word on this clonotype: The junction differs from germline at one of its ends, possibly a read error. The chain couples TRBV20-1 to TRBJ1-5; possibly TRBD1 for D (5 bases). CDR1 and CDR2 (germline): DFQATT, SNEGSKA (reference sequence). The CDR3 totals 15 residues. CDR3 bases: TGCAGGGCTAGACGGGGCCCGGATGGCAATCAGCCCCAGCATTTT. It encodes CRARRGPDGNQPQHF.

This clonotype was counted many times. CDR3 in amino acids: CASFARGYGYTF. CDR3 nucleotides: TGTGCCAGCTTCGCCCGGGGGTATGGCTACACCTTC. The chain joins TRBV7-9 to TRBJ1-2; perhaps TRBD1 as D (5 bases). The length of the CDR3 is 12 residues. V lost 8 bases, J lost 5 bases, and 12 bases lay in between. The germline V gene encodes CDR1 SEHNR and CDR2 FQNEAQ (reference sequence).

This clonotype occurred many times. The chain couples TRBV20-1 to TRBJ2-3; the D call may be TRBD1 or TRBD2 (6 bases each). Germline-derived CDR1 and CDR2 are DFQATT and SNEGSKA (reference sequence). V was trimmed by 6 bases and J by 5 bases, leaving 24 bases between them. CDR3 size: 16 residues. The CDR3 protein is CSATDTRTGALDTQYF. In nucleotides, the CDR3 is TGCAGTGCGACTGACACCAGAACGGGGGCCCTAGATACGCAGTATTTT.

This clonotype has only one observation. Since a much larger clone is just one base distant, this may be a read error. The chain joins TRBV20-1 to TRBJ2-5, with 13 bases that match TRBD2. CDR1 is DFQATT and CDR2 is SNEGSKA in the germline V gene (reference sequence). V shed 3 bases and J 11 bases; nucleotides not matched to a gene: 15. The CDR3 length is 16 residues. The CDR3 DNA sequence: TGCAGTGCTAGTAAACTAGCGGGGGGGCCTCGGAATGAGCAGTACTTC. This encodes CSASKLAGGPRNEQYF.

This clonotype appeared a single time. V usage is TRBV7-2 and J usage is TRBJ1-2; D possibly corresponds to TRBD1 (6 bases). This CDR3 region has 15 residues. Germline assignment: CDR1 SGHTA and CDR2 FQGNSA. V was trimmed by 5 bases and J by 4 bases, leaving 17 bases between them. The CDR3 region has the DNA TGTGCCAGCAGCGAGGGGACACGGTTGGTCTATGGCTACACCTTC. Amino acids: CASSEGTRLVYGYTF. Full variable domain (remainder filled in from reference TRBV7-2 and TRBJ1-2): GAGVSQSPSNKVTEKGKDVELRCDPISGHTALYWYRQSLGQGLEFLIYFQGNSAPDKSGLPSDRFSAERTGGSVSTLTIQRTQQEDSAVYLCASSEGTRLVYGYTFGSGTRLTVV.

This clonotype was seen many times. This chain links TRBV12-3 or TRBV12-4 with TRBJ1-2, with D hard to call. V was pared by 2 bases and J by 3 bases, with 7 bases between. The CDR3 sequence is 13 residues long. The CDR3 DNA reads TGTGCCAGCAGTTTACAGCCCCACTATGGCTACACCTTC. Its protein is CASSLQPHYGYTF.

Concerning this clonotype itself: This may be a read error: a much more frequent sequence differs by one nucleotide. The chain employs TRBV27 and TRBJ2-1; D perhaps matches TRBD2 (5 bases). Looked up from germline, CDR1 is MNHEY and CDR2 is SMNVEV (reference sequence). The CDR3 is 12 residues long. The CDR3, as DNA: TGTACCAGCGGCGGGCAGAACAATGAGCAGTTCTTC. Its protein product is CTSGGQNNEQFF.

In this sample, this clonotype turned up a few times. This chain joins TRBV20-1 and TRBJ1-2; the D is unclear. V was trimmed by 0 bases and J by 8 bases, leaving 13 bases between them. The CDR3 totals 13 residues. The germline V gene has CDR1 DFQATT and CDR2 SNEGSKA (reference sequence). This CDR3 reads CSARDRALLGYTF. For the CDR3, the DNA is TGCAGTGCTAGAGACCGGGCCTTACTGGGCTACACCTTC.

Remarks on this clonotype: A much bigger clone sits one base away, suggesting this may be a read error. V usage is TRBV4-3 and J usage is TRBJ2-3, with 8 nucleotides matching TRBD2. Unmatched junction bases numbered 9, after V lost 0 bases and J lost 4 bases. The CDR3 consists of 17 residues. Germline V gene sequence: CDR1 LGHNA, CDR2 YSLEER. DNA of the CDR3: TGCGCCAGCAGCCAAGAATCGACTGGCGGGGGGCCAGATACGCAGTATTTT. Translated, it gives CASSQESTGGGPDTQYF.

The sample holds many counts of this clonotype. The gene calls are TRBV29-1 and TRBJ1-1; D remains unclear. Trimming took off 4 bases at V and 1 base at J, with 7 bases between the two ends. The CDR3 has 12 amino acids. In germline, CDR1 is SQVTM, CDR2 ANQGSEA. The CDR3 protein is CSVGHTNTEAFF. The CDR3 DNA reads as TGCAGCGTTGGACATACGAACACTGAAGCTTTCTTT.

This clonotype was counted at least ten times. The chain links TRBV20-1 to TRBJ1-6, with D perhaps TRBD1 (6 bases). This CDR3 is 16 amino acids long. Trimming removed 0 bases from V and 0 bases from J, with 9 bases in between. Per germline, CDR1 DFQATT and CDR2 SNEGSKA (reference sequence). CDR3 sequence reads: CSAREQDSSYNSPLHF. The CDR3 nucleotides are TGCAGTGCTAGAGAACAGGACAGCTCCTATAATTCACCCCTCCACTTT.

Turning to this clonotype: Germline is not matched at one junction end, which may reflect a read error. This sequence joins TRBV12-3 or TRBV12-4 and TRBJ2-1; 9 nucleotides align to TRBD2. This CDR3 is 19 amino acids long. CDR3 nucleotides: TGTGCCAGCAGTTTAAATGGCGCATTGCGACTAGCGGAGTACAATGAGCAGGTCTTC. It yields the protein CASSLNGALRLAEYNEQVF.

This clonotype was detected many times. The rearrangement links TRBV10-3 to TRBJ2-3; D gene uncertain. There are 13 residues in the CDR3. Trimming pared 0 bases from V and 8 bases from J, leaving 9 bases between. Per germline, CDR1 ENHRY and CDR2 SYGVKD. The CDR3: CAISESMIGTQYF. CDR3 coding DNA: TGTGCCATCAGTGAGTCGATGATAGGTACGCAGTATTTT.

A few counts support this clonotype. A read error may explain this, as a much larger clone is one base away. The rearrangement joins TRBV7-2 to TRBJ2-7, with TRBD1 identical over 9 bases. The germline V gene encodes CDR1 SGHTA and CDR2 FQGNSA. CDR3 size: 14 residues. V shed 7 bases, J shed 3 bases, and the junction held 7 bases outside the gene matches. CDR3 DNA sequence: TGTGCCAGCACCATGGGGACAGGGCACTACGAGCAGTACTTC. This gives the protein CASTMGTGHYEQYF.

This clonotype was seen many times. The chain joins TRBV5-1 to TRBJ2-3; D possibly corresponds to TRBD1 (5 bases). The V and J ends lost 1 base and 1 base respectively, with 10 bases between them. Germline CDR1 SGHRS, CDR2 YFSETQ. There are 15 residues in the CDR3. The CDR3 nucleotides read TGCGCCAGCAGCTTGCCAGGGATTGGCACAGATACGCAGTATTTT. It translates to CASSLPGIGTDTQYF.

This clonotype was seen at least ten times. The chain couples TRBV20-1 to TRBJ2-1; D gene unclear. Germline lookup yields CDR1 DFQATT and CDR2 SNEGSKA (reference sequence). Trimming left V 6 bases short and J 1 base short, with 16 bases between. This CDR3 is built from 15 residues. CDR3 DNA: TGCAGTGCCCCCCCGGCCCGACTTTCCTACAATGAGCAGTTCTTC. It is translated as CSAPPARLSYNEQFF.

This clonotype was found many times. This may stem from a read error, because a much larger clone lies one nucleotide away. The gene calls are TRBV7-3 and TRBJ2-7; 9 bases are shared with TRBD1. The V segment lost 0 bases and the J segment 5 bases; nucleotides outside the gene matches: 11. Germline lookup yields CDR1 SGHTA and CDR2 FQGTGA. The CDR3 is 17 residues long. The CDR3 nucleotides read TGTGCCAGCAGCTTAACGCCAGCCGGACAGGGGTGTGACGAGCAGTACTTC. This sequence encodes CASSLTPAGQGCDEQYF. The full variable domain, in which reference TRBV7-3 and TRBJ2-7 provide the parts outside the CDR3, is GAGVSQTPSNKVTEKGKYVELRCDPISGHTALYWYRQSLGQGPEFLIYFQGTGAADDSGLPNDRFFAVRPEGSVSTLKIQRTERGDSAVYLCASSLTPAGQGCDEQYFGPGTRLTVT.

This clonotype was recorded at least ten times. The rearrangement uses TRBV28 and TRBJ2-7, with D perhaps assigned TRBD1 or TRBD2 (7 bases each). This CDR3 contains 16 residues. With 4 bases removed from V and 3 bases from J, the gap between germline ends came to 19 bases. CDR1 MDHEN and CDR2 SYDVKM come from the germline V gene. The CDR3 bases are TGTGCCAGCAGTTCCAGAGGGAGGGGGCCCTTCTACGAGCAGTACTTC. Amino acids: CASSSRGRGPFYEQYF.